This T cell receptor beta chain was profiled in a study of breast tumors, draining lymph nodes, adjacent tissues. Study-wide points: Data only fit, rather than demonstrated, lymph node origin of most tumor T cells. Luminal-like breast cancer showed significantly greater tumor-nontumor repertoire similarity than basal-like breast cancer did. The data were judged consistent with most tumor T cells coming from lymph node and expanding in tumor. Compared with lymph nodes, tumors were less diverse; compared with nontumor tissue, more.

Deletions cut 3 bases from V and 2 bases from J, with 17 bases between. Germline V lookup: CDR1 DFQATT, CDR2 SNEGSKA (reference sequence). CDR3 size: 16 residues. Breast cancer patients provided tissue from their axillary draining lymph nodes. TCRdb called the multiplex PCR reads again in MiXCR, with one record for every CDR3 protein. Of some 100,000 distinct CDR3 sequences listed, about 20% were seen once; the top ten hold around 1.2%. Note on this clonotype: No antigen is known for it. The missing conserved phenylalanine or tryptophan at the end of this CDR3 makes a read error likely.

The genes are TRBV20-1 and TRBJ1-5; no definite D call. Sequencing was carried out using axillary lymph node tissue. The sequence derives from a female donor with breast cancer. Some clones in this sample may be carry-over from other donors' samples. DNA of the CDR3: TGCAGTGCTAGTATCAGTCTCGGGGTAGGCAATCAGCCCCAGCATCTT. This translates into CSASISLGVGNQPQHL.